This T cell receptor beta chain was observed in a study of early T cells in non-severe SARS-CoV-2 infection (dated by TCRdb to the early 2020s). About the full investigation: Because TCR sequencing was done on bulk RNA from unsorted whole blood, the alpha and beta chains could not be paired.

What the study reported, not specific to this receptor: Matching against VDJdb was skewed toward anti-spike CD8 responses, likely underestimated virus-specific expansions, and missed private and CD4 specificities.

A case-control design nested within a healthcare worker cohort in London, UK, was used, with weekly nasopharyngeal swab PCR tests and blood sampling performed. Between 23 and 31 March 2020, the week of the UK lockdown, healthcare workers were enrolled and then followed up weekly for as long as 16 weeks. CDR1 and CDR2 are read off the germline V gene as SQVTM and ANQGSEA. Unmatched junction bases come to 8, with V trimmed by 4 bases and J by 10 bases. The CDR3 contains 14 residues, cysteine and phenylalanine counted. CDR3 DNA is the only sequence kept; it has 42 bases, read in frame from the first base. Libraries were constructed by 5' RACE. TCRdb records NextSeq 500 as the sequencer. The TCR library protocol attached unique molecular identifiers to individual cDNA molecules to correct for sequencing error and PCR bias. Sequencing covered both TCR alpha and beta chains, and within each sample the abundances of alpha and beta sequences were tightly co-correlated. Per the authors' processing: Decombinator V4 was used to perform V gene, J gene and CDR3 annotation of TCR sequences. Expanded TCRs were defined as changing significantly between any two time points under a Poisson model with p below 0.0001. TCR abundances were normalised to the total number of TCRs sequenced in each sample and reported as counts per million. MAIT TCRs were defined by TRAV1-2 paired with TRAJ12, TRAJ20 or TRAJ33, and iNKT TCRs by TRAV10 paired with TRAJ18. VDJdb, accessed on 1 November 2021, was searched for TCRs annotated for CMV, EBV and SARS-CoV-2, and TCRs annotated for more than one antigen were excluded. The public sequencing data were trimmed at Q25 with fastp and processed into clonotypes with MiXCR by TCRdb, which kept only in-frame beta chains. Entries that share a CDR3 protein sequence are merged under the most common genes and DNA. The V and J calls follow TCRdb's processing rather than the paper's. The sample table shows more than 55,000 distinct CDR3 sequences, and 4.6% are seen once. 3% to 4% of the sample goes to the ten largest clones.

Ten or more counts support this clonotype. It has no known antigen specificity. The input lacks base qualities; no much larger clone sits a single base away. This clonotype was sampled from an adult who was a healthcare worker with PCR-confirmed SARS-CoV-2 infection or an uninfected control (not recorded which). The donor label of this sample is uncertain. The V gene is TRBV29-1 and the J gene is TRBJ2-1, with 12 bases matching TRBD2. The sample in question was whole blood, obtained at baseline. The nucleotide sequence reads TGCAGCGTTGCGCCTAGCGGGGGGGCACGGGAGCAGTTCTTC. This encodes CSVAPSGGAREQFF.